This T cell receptor (beta chain) was retrieved from a study of blood T cells in healthy people across ages. A second PCR, run for roughly 6 to 11 cycles, used a sample-barcoded 5' primer plus a J-beta primer mix. A minimum of 2.5 million CDR3-containing paired-end reads was obtained for each sample. TCRdb re-derived calls from the 5' RACE reads in MiXCR, one entry per CDR3 protein. The sample carries some 1 million distinct CDR3 sequences, 45% recorded once. About this clonotype itself: Antigen specificity is unknown.

The CDR3 runs to 14 residues. Germline CDR1 is ENHRY and CDR2 is SYGVKD. The trim removed 10 bases at V and 11 bases at J, leaving 18 bases unmatched. General observations from the study: Lack of knowledge of donor CMV status possibly confounded expanded clonotype changes. Among T cells, TCR beta diversity per million cells dropped roughly linearly as age rose. Using unsorted PBMCs precluded a conclusive naive versus antigen-experienced comparison.

This chain connects TRBV10-3 to TRBJ2-5, with 8 bases aligning to TRBD1. This receptor was obtained from a woman aged 60-75 years in good health. Sequenced input: blood. The CDR3 loop is CATYAGTGDYGQYF. DNA of the CDR3: TGTGCCACCTACGCCGGGACAGGAGATTACGGGCAGTACTTC.